The 16 T cell receptor beta chains given below trace back to one sample, sequenced in a study of blood T cell repertoires in COVID-19. Here immunoSEQ multiplex PCR was the method, and the copy in TCRdb shows in-frame clones only, minus some. The top ten clones hold around 3.9% of a sample with 300,000 to 400,000 clones, roughly 90% of them seen once. The specimen was PBMCs or T cells enriched from blood (not recorded which). All receptors derive from a woman aged 30 to 39 who had been exposed to COVID-19.

The rearrangement uses TRBV19 and TRBJ1-6; TRBD1 matches at 7 bases. The J segment lost 5 bases and the V segment lost 5 bases, leaving 6 bases of the junction unmatched. The germline V gene has CDR1 LNHDA and CDR2 SQIVND (reference sequence). The CDR3 runs to 15 residues. CDR3 nucleotides: TGTGCCAGTAGTCCGACCGGGACAGATAATTCACCCCTCCACTTT. Amino acid sequence: CASSPTGTDNSPLHF.

The CDR3 DNA sequence: TGTGCCACCAGCAGGGGACTAGCGAGTACCAAAAACATTCAGTACTTC. Translation gives CATSRGLASTKNIQYF. The chain combines TRBV15 with TRBJ2-4, with 10 bases that match TRBD2. The CDR3 is made up of 16 amino acids. Trimming removed 3 bases from V and 2 bases from J; junction bases left unmatched: 4. CDR1 is LNHNV, CDR2 YYDKDF, per germline (reference sequence).

The rearrangement joins TRBV27 to TRBJ2-7, with 11 bases lining up with TRBD2. CDR1 and CDR2 from the germline V gene are MNHEY and SMNVEV (reference sequence). J gave up 4 bases and V 4 bases, and 6 bases lay outside the gene matches. The CDR3 length is 15 residues. The CDR3 DNA sequence: TGTGCCAGCAGTTCGGGTAGCGGGGGGGCATACGAGCAGTACTTC. Amino acids: CASSSGSGGAYEQYF.

CDR3 sequence: CASSLEGRAVINNYGYTF. CDR3 DNA sequence: TGTGCCAGCAGCTTGGAGGGGCGCGCGGTCATTAACAACTATGGCTACACCTTC. The V call is TRBV5-5, the J call TRBJ1-2; maybe TRBD1 (5 bases). The germline V gene encodes CDR1 SGHKS and CDR2 YYEKEE (reference sequence). V lost 0 bases to trimming and J lost 2 bases, with 20 bases between them. CDR3 length equals 18 residues. Combining the CDR3 with reference TRBV5-5 and TRBJ1-2 gives the whole variable domain DAGVTQSPTHLIKTRGQQVTLRCSPISGHKSVSWYQQVLGQGPQFIFQYYEKEERGRGNFPDRFSARQFPNYSSELNVNALLLGDSALYLCASSLEGRAVINNYGYTFGSGTRLTVV.

Regarding this clone: Other DNA sequences in the sample encode the same CDR3. This chain connects TRBV7-9 to TRBJ1-2; 10 nucleotides align to TRBD1. The germline V gene encodes CDR1 SEHNR and CDR2 FQNEAQ (reference sequence). The length of the CDR3 is 15 residues. J lost 1 base, V lost 5 bases, and 4 bases had no gene match. In DNA, the CDR3 is TGTGCCAGCAGCCCTCGGACAGGGGGTAACTATGGCTACACCTTC. Amino acids: CASSPRTGGNYGYTF.

The chain uses TRBV9 and TRBJ1-1, with D maybe TRBD1 (5 bases). V gave up 4 bases and J gave up 4 bases, with 20 bases separating them. The germline V gene encodes CDR1 SGDLS and CDR2 YYNGEE. This CDR3 has 16 amino acids. For the CDR3, the DNA is TGTGCCAGCAGCCCCCGAACAACCGCGGGGGGCACTGAAGCTTTCTTT. It encodes CASSPRTTAGGTEAFF.

J is TRBJ2-2 and V is TRBV4-3; perhaps TRBD2 as D (6 bases). CDR1 and CDR2 (germline): LGHNA, YSLEER. The CDR3 runs 16 residues. The ends were cut back, 0 bases at V and 5 bases at J, with 13 bases in the middle. CDR3 DNA: TGCGCCAGCAGCCAAGATCCCGGCGGGGTAACCGGGGAGCTGTTTTTT. Translation: CASSQDPGGVTGELFF.

The J gene is TRBJ2-1, the V gene TRBV7-9; D is perhaps TRBD1 (6 bases). Trimming left V 5 bases short and J 1 base short, with 9 bases between. CDR1 and CDR2 from the germline V gene are SEHNR and FQNEAQ (reference sequence). The CDR3 is made up of 14 amino acids. The CDR3 region is CASSHRDSYNEQFF. The CDR3 DNA reads as TGTGCCAGCAGCCACAGGGATTCCTACAATGAGCAGTTCTTC.

V usage is TRBV7-9 and J usage is TRBJ1-2; D gene unclear. The germline V gene encodes CDR1 SEHNR and CDR2 FQNEAQ (reference sequence). Deletions cut 4 bases from V and 4 bases from J, with 13 bases between. The CDR3 length is 14 residues. The CDR3 DNA reads TGTGCCAGCAGCTCGCAGACACAGACCTATGGCTACACCTTC. Amino acid sequence: CASSSQTQTYGYTF.

This sequence joins TRBV5-6 and TRBJ2-7; 12 nucleotides align to TRBD2. With V trimmed by 4 bases and J by 6 bases, 8 bases remained unmatched. The germline gives CDR1 SGHDT, CDR2 YYEEEE. CDR3 length: 15 residues. The CDR3 sequence is CASSPGLAGLPEQYF. CDR3 DNA sequence: TGTGCCAGCAGCCCGGGACTAGCGGGTCTCCCCGAGCAGTACTTC.

This clone was detected only once. The CDR3 sequence: CASSASAKNIQYF. The CDR3 bases are TGTGCCAGCAGCGCGTCGGCCAAAAACATTCAGTACTTC. The V call is TRBV7-2, the J call TRBJ2-4; D unclear. Trimming shortened V by 5 bases and J by 1 base, and 6 bases separated the two germline ends. CDR3 length: 13 amino acids. Looked up from germline, CDR1 is SGHTA and CDR2 is FQGNSA.

V is TRBV7-9 and J is TRBJ1-4; 8 bases align to TRBD1. V was pared by 7 bases and J by 3 bases, with 7 bases of the junction left unmatched. CDR1 is SEHNR, CDR2 FQNEAQ, per germline (reference sequence). The CDR3 runs to 15 residues. Here the CDR3 reads CASTGAGGANEKLFF. CDR3 sequence (DNA): TGTGCCAGCACAGGGGCAGGGGGCGCTAATGAAAAACTGTTTTTT.

The rearrangement uses TRBV19 and TRBJ2-5, with 9 bases matching TRBD1. The germline V gene has CDR1 LNHDA and CDR2 SQIVND (reference sequence). Trimming cost V 3 bases and J 3 bases; bases outside gene matches: 5. CDR3 length: 15 amino acids. The CDR3 DNA sequence: TGTGCCAGTAGTATTGCCGGGACAGGGAAAGAGACCCAGTACTTC. Its protein product is CASSIAGTGKETQYF.

The V gene is TRBV11-2, the J gene TRBJ1-4; TRBD1 matches 8 bases. The V gene end was trimmed by 5 bases and the J gene end by 3 bases; junction bases not matched to a gene: 5. There are 15 residues in the CDR3. Per germline, CDR1 SGHAT and CDR2 FQNNGV. This CDR3 reads CASSRDRGPNEKLFF. The CDR3 region has the DNA TGTGCCAGCAGCAGAGACAGGGGTCCTAATGAAAAACTGTTTTTT.

The gene calls are TRBV5-1 and TRBJ1-1; 8 bases match TRBD1. Looked up from germline, CDR1 is SGHRS and CDR2 is YFSETQ. This CDR3 is built from 15 residues. Trimming cost V 3 bases and J 1 base; bases outside gene matches: 5. The CDR3: CASSWRGQANTEAFF. The CDR3 DNA reads TGCGCCAGCAGCTGGAGGGGACAGGCGAACACTGAAGCTTTCTTT.

This clone was seen once. The V and J genes are TRBV9 and TRBJ2-3; 9 positions agree with TRBD2. Germline assignment: CDR1 SGDLS and CDR2 YYNGEE. This CDR3 spans 17 amino acids. The junction had 5 bases not matched to a gene; V was cut back by 0 bases and J by 0 bases. CDR3 amino acids: CASSVGKTSGSTDTQYF. For the CDR3, the DNA is TGTGCCAGCAGCGTAGGTAAGACTAGCGGTAGCACAGATACGCAGTATTTT.